The 24 T cell receptor beta chains presented below share a single source sample, sequenced in a study of blood T cell repertoires in COVID-19 (dated by TCRdb to the early 2020s). Libraries came from the immunoSEQ multiplex PCR assay. TCRdb took over this immuneACCESS table, retaining in-frame rearrangements with V and J assigned. Such tables are incomplete; in checked studies, under half of the missing clones stem from an unresolved V gene, and the remainder is unexplained. A total of about 60,000 clones appear in this sample, about 76% of them only once. The ten largest make up about 32% of the sample. The sample comprised peripheral blood. These receptors all stem from a human donor in a cohort sampled during active COVID-19.

This clone was found once. The CDR3 DNA is TGTGCCAGCAGTGTCCCCCCCCGCGGGGGTTTGGGGAATACGCAGTATTTT. Its translation is CASSVPPRGGLGNTQYF. This chain uses TRBV6-4 with TRBJ2-3, with 7 nucleotides matching TRBD2. This CDR3 comprises 17 residues. Germline loops: CDR1 MRHNA, CDR2 SNTAGT. V lost 4 bases and J lost 7; bases outside the gene matches: 17.

The sample holds many counts of this clone. The J gene is TRBJ2-7, the V gene TRBV7-9; a weak D match, TRBD1 (6 bases). Looked up from germline, CDR1 is SEHNR and CDR2 is FQNEAQ (reference sequence). V lost 4 bases and J 0 bases, leaving 19 bases between the germline ends. The CDR3 covers 17 residues. Here the CDR3 reads CASSSRGQSLSSYEQYF. The CDR3 region has the DNA TGTGCCAGCAGCTCTCGCGGACAGTCTCTTAGCTCCTACGAGCAGTACTTC.

This clone was observed a few times. The genes are TRBV10-2 and TRBJ1-4; 11 positions agree with TRBD1. Per the germline V gene, CDR1 is WSHSY and CDR2 is SAAADI. V shed 7 bases and J 5 bases; nucleotides not matched to a gene: 6. The CDR3 has 15 residues. In DNA form, the CDR3 reads TGCGCCAGCACGGGACAGGGGGAGCCAAATGAAAAACTGTTTTTT. Protein product: CASTGQGEPNEKLFF.

This clone was observed a handful of times. The rearrangement uses TRBV5-6 and TRBJ2-5, with 8 nucleotides matching TRBD2. This CDR3 is built from 16 residues. Trimming took 0 bases from V and 5 from J; bases not matched to a gene: 9. Germline V gives CDR1 SGHDT, CDR2 YYEEEE. The CDR3 here is CASSLGAGGLFETQYF. The CDR3 nucleotides read TGTGCCAGCAGCTTGGGGGCGGGGGGCCTCTTTGAGACCCAGTACTTC.

A single count supports this clone. The chain carries TRBV6-5 and TRBJ2-1, with D possibly being TRBD2 (5 bases). There are 11 residues in the CDR3. The V gene's germline CDR1 is MNHEY and CDR2 SVGAGI. The V gene lost 7 bases and the J gene lost 13 bases, with 14 bases spanning the gap. The CDR3: CASTPGGAQFF. The CDR3 DNA reads as TGTGCCAGCACCCCCGGAGGTGCACAGTTCTTC.

The chain uses TRBV30 and TRBJ1-2; possibly TRBD1 for D (6 bases). The CDR3 contains 14 residues. V was shortened by 2 bases and J by 2 bases, with 12 bases between the two germline ends. Germline CDR1 and CDR2: GTSNPN and SVGIG (reference sequence). The CDR3 region is CAWSSARGNYGYTF. CDR3 coding DNA: TGTGCCTGGAGTAGCGCCAGGGGAAACTATGGCTACACCTTC.

The chain employs TRBV20-1 and TRBJ2-5, with TRBD1 matching over 7 bases. The trim removed 5 bases at V and 4 bases at J, leaving 1 base unmatched. CDR1 is DFQATT and CDR2 is SNEGSKA in the germline V gene (reference sequence). This CDR3 contains 11 residues. The CDR3 DNA reads as TGCAGTGCTCGGGACAGAGAGACCCAGTACTTC. As protein: CSARDRETQYF.

The chain couples TRBV2 to TRBJ1-2; possibly TRBD1 for D (6 bases). V lost 9 bases, J lost 8 bases, and 22 bases lay in between. Germline loops: CDR1 SNHLY, CDR2 FYNNEI. The CDR3 spans 14 residues. DNA for the CDR3: TGTGCCAGTTCCCCTTTCTCAGGGGTCGGAGGCTACACCTTC. It is translated as CASSPFSGVGGYTF.

The V call is TRBV11-2, the J call TRBJ2-5, with 9 bases identical to TRBD2. CDR1 is SGHAT and CDR2 is FQNNGV in the germline V gene. Losses at the gene ends were 3 bases for V and 4 bases for J; bases not matched to a gene: 9. This CDR3 has 16 residues. CDR3 in amino acids: CASSFSGRLRRETQYF. Written as DNA, the CDR3 is TGTGCCAGCAGCTTTAGCGGGAGATTGCGGAGAGAGACCCAGTACTTC.

This chain connects TRBV14 to TRBJ2-4; D is unclear. CDR3 size: 14 residues. The germline CDR1 and CDR2 sequences are SGHDN and FVKESK. Trimming removed 4 bases at V and 10 bases at J, with 17 bases between. For the CDR3, the DNA is TGTGCCAGCAGCCCCTCCGCGCCGACTGGGATTCAGTACTTC. Translation gives CASSPSAPTGIQYF.

This chain links TRBV5-5 with TRBJ2-5, with 9 bases matching TRBD1. The CDR3 is made up of 15 amino acids. Germline assignment: CDR1 SGHKS and CDR2 YYEKEE (reference sequence). Trimming took 4 bases from V and 4 from J; bases not matched to a gene: 8. CDR3 in amino acids: CASSPRLGQGETQYF. The CDR3 DNA reads TGTGCCAGCAGCCCCCGCCTGGGACAGGGAGAGACCCAGTACTTC.

A few counts support this clone. This chain joins TRBV28 and TRBJ1-6; D not resolved. The CDR3 contains 14 residues. V was shortened by 6 bases and J by 14 bases, with 20 bases between the two germline ends. Germline values: CDR1 MDHEN, CDR2 SYDVKM. The CDR3 DNA reads TGTGCCAGCAGACCACAGCGGCCGGTAGACACCCTCCACTTT. As protein: CASRPQRPVDTLHF. The full variable domain, rest sourced from reference TRBV28 and TRBJ1-6, is DVKVTQSSRYLVKRTGEKVFLECVQDMDHENMFWYRQDPGLGLRLIYFSYDVKMKEKGDIPEGYSVSREKKERFSLILESASTNQTSMYLCASRPQRPVDTLHFGNGTRLTVT.

The V gene is TRBV19, the J gene TRBJ1-6, with 8 bases identical to TRBD1. The CDR3 totals 15 residues. V shed 5 bases and J 4 bases; nucleotides not matched to a gene: 4. The germline CDR1 and CDR2 sequences are LNHDA and SQIVND (reference sequence). CDR3: CASSPRTGYNSPLHF. CDR3 in DNA: TGTGCCAGTAGTCCTAGGACAGGGTATAATTCACCCCTCCACTTT.

The chain is built from TRBV11-2 and TRBJ2-7; D might be TRBD1 (6 bases). In germline, CDR1 is SGHAT, CDR2 FQNNGV. Deletions cut 3 bases from V and 4 bases from J, with 13 bases between. This CDR3 contains 14 residues. The CDR3 sequence: CASSFDRRLYEQYF. The CDR3 DNA follows: TGTGCCAGCAGCTTTGACAGGCGTTTATACGAGCAGTACTTC.

The V gene is TRBV10-3, the J gene TRBJ2-5, with D perhaps matching TRBD1 (6 bases). Trimming left V 2 bases short and J 3 bases short, with 10 bases between. The CDR3 spans 14 residues. CDR1 and CDR2 (germline): ENHRY, SYGVKD. As DNA, the CDR3 is TGTGCCATCAGTGAGCAGGACAGCAAAGAGACCCAGTACTTC. It specifies CAISEQDSKETQYF.

The chain carries TRBV19 and TRBJ2-7, with a weak D call TRBD2 (5 bases). Trimming cost V 10 bases and J 3 bases, with 10 bases left between them. CDR1 is LNHDA, CDR2 SQIVND, per germline (reference sequence). The CDR3 loop spans 11 amino acids. This CDR3 reads CAIVEVYEQYF. The CDR3 DNA sequence: TGTGCCATAGTGGAGGTCTACGAGCAGTACTTC.

The chain couples TRBV19 to TRBJ1-1, with 8 positions matching TRBD1. The length of the CDR3 is 16 residues. The germline gives CDR1 LNHDA, CDR2 SQIVND (reference sequence). V gave up 5 bases and J gave up 4 bases; unmatched junction bases: 12. As DNA, the CDR3 is TGTGCCAGTAGTGCTCAAGCAGGGGGCGTTTTCACTGAAGCTTTCTTT. Its protein is CASSAQAGGVFTEAFF. The full variable domain, with the rest looked up from reference TRBV19 and TRBJ1-1, is DGGITQSPKYLFRKEGQNVTLSCEQNLNHDAMYWYRQDPGQGLRLIYYSQIVNDFQKGDIAEGYSVSREKKESFPLTVTSAQKNPTAFYLCASSAQAGGVFTEAFFGQGTRLTVV.

V usage is TRBV10-3 and J usage is TRBJ2-1; maybe TRBD2 (6 bases). Trimming took 4 bases from V and 2 from J, leaving 24 bases between them. This CDR3 has 19 residues. Germline CDR1 ENHRY, CDR2 SYGVKD. The CDR3 spells CAISGSAGSGSGAYNEQFF. DNA for the CDR3: TGTGCCATCAGTGGCTCGGCGGGTAGCGGCAGCGGAGCCTACAATGAGCAGTTCTTC.

The chain is built from TRBV5-4 and TRBJ2-3; 10 bases map to TRBD2. CDR1 is SGHNT and CDR2 is YYREEE in the germline V gene (reference sequence). With 3 bases clipped from V and 4 bases from J, the junction kept 8 bases outside the gene matches. The CDR3 runs 16 residues. The CDR3 DNA follows: TGTGCCAGCAGCTCTCCTAGCGGGGGTTGGGCAGATACGCAGTATTTT. This translates into CASSSPSGGWADTQYF.

The CDR3 region has the DNA TGTGCCAGCGAAGACTCCTATACCTACAATGAGCAGTTCTTC. It yields the protein CASEDSYTYNEQFF. The chain has TRBV2 and TRBJ2-1; no clear D gene. The CDR3 contains 14 residues. V lost 8 bases to trimming and J lost 2 bases, with 13 bases between them. Germline CDR1 SNHLY, CDR2 FYNNEI.

The V and J genes are TRBV5-8 and TRBJ1-1; D is possibly TRBD1 (5 bases). Trimming pared 1 base from V and 5 bases from J, leaving 12 bases between. Germline values: CDR1 SGHTS, CDR2 YDEGEE. This CDR3 has 14 amino acids. In nucleotides, the CDR3 is TGTGCCAGCAGCTTGACGGCAGGGCGGACTGAAGCTTTCTTT. Its protein is CASSLTAGRTEAFF. Full variable domain (rest looked up from reference TRBV5-8 and TRBJ1-1): EAGVTQSPTHLIKTRGQQATLRCSPISGHTSVYWYQQALGLGLQFLLWYDEGEERNRGNFPPRFSGRQFPNYSSELNVNALELEDSALYLCASSLTAGRTEAFFGQGTRLTVV.

V gene TRBV7-8 combines with J gene TRBJ1-4; 7 nucleotides match TRBD1. CDR3 length equals 16 residues. After removal of 4 bases from V and 3 bases from J, the junction contained 8 bases not matched to a gene. In germline, CDR1 is SGHVS, CDR2 FQNEAQ. This CDR3 reads CASSYTPGTANEKLFF. CDR3 sequence (DNA): TGTGCCAGCAGCTACACACCCGGGACAGCTAATGAAAAACTGTTTTTT.

The CDR3 protein is CASSFGEGTEAFF. In DNA form, the CDR3 reads TGTGCCAGCAGCTTTGGGGAGGGCACTGAAGCTTTCTTT. The gene calls are TRBV7-3 and TRBJ1-1; D not resolved. There are 13 residues in the CDR3. CDR1 and CDR2 (germline): SGHTA, FQGTGA. Trimming shortened V by 3 bases and J by 4 bases, and 9 bases separated the two germline ends.

The chain recombines TRBV5-6 with TRBJ1-2, with 7 bases identical to TRBD1. Germline CDR1 is SGHDT and CDR2 is YYEEEE. The CDR3 covers 14 residues. The ends lost 0 bases at V and 6 bases at J; junction bases unmatched: 5. For the CDR3, the DNA is TGTGCCAGCAGCTTGGGACAGGGCAGAGATGGCTACACCTTC. Translation: CASSLGQGRDGYTF.